A selection of T cell receptor beta chains follows, all from one sample in a study of OX40 agonist ivuxolimab in advanced cancers. The protocol was immunoSEQ multiplex PCR, while the TCRdb copy is restricted to in-frame clones and leaves out a portion. The data contain about 94,000 clones, approximately 94% of them singletons. This specimen was CD4+ or CD8+ T cells sorted from blood, taken in a trial of the OX40 agonist ivuxolimab. The receptors here all came from an adult with an advanced solid tumor such as melanoma, head and neck, liver or kidney cancer. Each CDR3 is given with its conserved first and last residue. A D gene is named only where the DNA matches it firmly. Some rows mark clone size as missing; the rest say once, few, many or name a class of expanded clone.

clone size	J gene	D gene	V gene	CDR3 DNA	CDR3 protein
-	TRBJ2-7	TRBD1	TRBV7-2	TGTGCCAGCAGCTCCGGGACAGGGGGGACCTACGAGCAGTACTTC	CASSSGTGGTYEQYF
-	TRBJ2-4	TRBD1	TRBV19	TGTGCCAGTAGTCCTCAGGGGGACAGGGCGGTCAAAAACATTCAGTACTTC	CASSPQGDRAVKNIQYF
-	TRBJ2-7	TRBD1	TRBV9	TGTGCCAGCAGCCCAGATGGGACAGGGGCGTCCTACGAGCAGTACTTC	CASSPDGTGASYEQYF
once	TRBJ2-7	-	TRBV18	TGTGCCAGCTCACGGGGACGAGGGGGCGAGCAGTACTTC	CASSRGRGGEQYF
-	TRBJ2-7	TRBD1	TRBV7-9	TGTGCCAGCAGTGCGACAGGGCTGAACTACGAGCAGTACTTC	CASSATGLNYEQYF
-	TRBJ1-2	TRBD1	TRBV7-7	TGTGCTAGCAGCAGGGGACAGGGAGCACCCCCTGGCTATGGCTACACCTTC	CASSRGQGAPPGYGYTF
-	TRBJ1-5	-	TRBV19	TGTGCCAGTAGCCTCGGCGGGGGACGGGGAAGCAATCAGCCCCAGCATTTT	CASSLGGGRGSNQPQHF
once	TRBJ2-1	TRBD2	TRBV5-1	TGCGCCAGCAGCTTCATGGCGGGGGTCTACAATGAGCAGTTCTTC	CASSFMAGVYNEQFF
-	TRBJ2-3	-	TRBV7-6	TGTGCCAGCAGCCCCGCAGGGGATACGCAGTATTTT	CASSPAGDTQYF
-	TRBJ2-3	-	TRBV7-9	TGTGCCAGCAGACTCCTCCAGGGAGGCACAGATACGCAGTATTTT	CASRLLQGGTDTQYF
-	TRBJ1-1	-	TRBV28	TGTGCCAGCAGTCCCGGACAGAACACTGAAGCTTTCTTT	CASSPGQNTEAFF
-	TRBJ2-7	-	TRBV18	TGTGCCAGCTCACCAAAAATAGGCAGGGATGGCGAGCAGTACTTC	CASSPKIGRDGEQYF
-	TRBJ2-5	-	TRBV7-8	TGTGCCAGCATCCCTGATAGGGGGGTGTGGGGAGAGACCCAGTACTTC	CASIPDRGVWGETQYF
-	TRBJ1-6	-	TRBV10-3	TGTGCCATCAGTGAGCAGATAGCCCCCAATAATTCACCCCTCCACTTT	CAISEQIAPNNSPLHF
-	TRBJ1-2	-	TRBV4-3	TGCGCCAGCAGCCAAGATTTACAGATGGCCGGCTACACCTTC	CASSQDLQMAGYTF
-	TRBJ2-5	TRBD2	TRBV6-5	TGTGCCAGCAGCCTCGGGGGGTGGGGAGAGACCCAGTACTTC	CASSLGGWGETQYF
-	TRBJ1-6	-	TRBV6-6	TGTGCCAGCAGACTACGGGACACATATTCACCCCTCCACTTT	CASRLRDTYSPLHF
-	TRBJ1-2	-	TRBV6-4	TGTGCCAGCAGTGAAGGGACTAACTATGGCTACACCTTC	CASSEGTNYGYTF
-	TRBJ2-4	-	TRBV5-1	TGCGCCAGCAGCCCGCCCGGGGTCTCCGCCAAAAACATTCAGTACTTC	CASSPPGVSAKNIQYF
-	TRBJ1-2	-	TRBV10-3	TGTGCCACTAGAATACAGGAGCCTTCCTCCGGCTACACCTTC	CATRIQEPSSGYTF
-	TRBJ1-3	-	TRBV29-1	TGCAGCGTTACTAGGGGATCCGGAAACACCATATATTTT	CSVTRGSGNTIYF
-	TRBJ2-3	TRBD2	TRBV5-1	TGCGCCAGCAGCTTCGCGGGGGGCCCCACAGATACGCAGTATTTT	CASSFAGGPTDTQYF
-	TRBJ1-2	-	TRBV27	TGTGCCAGCAGTCCCCGAGGGGCCCCGGGCGGCTACACCTTC	CASSPRGAPGGYTF
-	TRBJ1-1	-	TRBV18	TGTGCCAGCTCACGACAAGGGACCATGAACACTGAAGCTTTCTTT	CASSRQGTMNTEAFF
-	TRBJ1-1	-	TRBV7-2	TGTGCCAGCAGCTTTAGTGGGCAGCCGAACACTGAAGCTTTCTTT	CASSFSGQPNTEAFF
-	TRBJ1-2	-	TRBV19	TGTGCCAGTAGTATAGAGGGGCGCGGCTACACCTTC	CASSIEGRGYTF
-	TRBJ2-3	-	TRBV6-5	TGTGCCAGCAGGAAACGACTGCCCACAGATACGCAGTATTTT	CASRKRLPTDTQYF
-	TRBJ2-2	-	TRBV5-4	TGTGCCAGCAGCTTGGAGGCAGGGGTGAACACCGGGGAGCTGTTTTTT	CASSLEAGVNTGELFF
-	TRBJ1-2	-	TRBV28	TGTGCCAGCAGTTTGACGGGAATTACTAACTATGGCTACACCTTC	CASSLTGITNYGYTF
once	TRBJ2-7	-	TRBV5-6	TGTGCCAGCAGCTTGCCTAGCGCTTCCTACGAGCAGTACTTC	CASSLPSASYEQYF
-	TRBJ2-1	TRBD2	TRBV7-9	TGTGCCAGCAACTTTCCCGGGAGGGCAGGAAACAATGAGCAGTTCTTC	CASNFPGRAGNNEQFF
-	TRBJ1-3	-	TRBV5-1	TGCGCCAGCAGCTTGGCGCCGGGGCAGGGACCTGGAAACACCATATATTTT	CASSLAPGQGPGNTIYF
-	TRBJ1-1	TRBD1	TRBV4-1	TGCGCCAGCAGCCAGGGACAGGGGGCATCGGCTGAAGCTTTCTTT	CASSQGQGASAEAFF
-	TRBJ2-7	TRBD1	TRBV30	TGTGCCTGGAGTCAGACAGGGACCTACGAGCAGTACTTC	CAWSQTGTYEQYF
-	TRBJ2-1	TRBD1	TRBV27	TGTGCCAGCAGTGGACTGGGACAGGGAGGACACAATGAGCAGTTCTTC	CASSGLGQGGHNEQFF
-	TRBJ2-2	TRBD1	TRBV5-1	TGCGCCAGCAGCATCCGACAGGGTGACACCGGGGAGCTGTTTTTT	CASSIRQGDTGELFF
once	TRBJ2-7	-	TRBV7-2	TGTGCCAGCAAGTTCCAGGGAGTCGGCGAGCAGTACTTC	CASKFQGVGEQYF
-	TRBJ1-6	TRBD1	TRBV5-1	TGCGCCAGCAGCTTGGAGGGACAGAGCTCCTATAATTCACCCCTCCACTTT	CASSLEGQSSYNSPLHF
-	TRBJ2-7	-	TRBV6-6	TGTGCCAGCAGGTCGACAGCGAGCTCCTACGAGCAGTACTTC	CASRSTASSYEQYF
-	TRBJ2-7	-	TRBV6-6	TGTGCCAGCTCGAAGGGAGGGGGAGTGTACGAGCAGTACTTC	CASSKGGGVYEQYF
-	TRBJ2-1	TRBD2	TRBV19	TGTGCCAGTCAAAGCCCTAGCGGGGGGGCCTGGGTCTACAATGAGCAGTTCTTC	CASQSPSGGAWVYNEQFF
-	TRBJ2-3	TRBD2	TRBV7-2	TGTGCCAGCAGCCCCAACACTAGCGGGGGGAGCACAGATACGCAGTATTTT	CASSPNTSGGSTDTQYF
-	TRBJ2-2	TRBD2	TRBV2	TGTGCCAGCAGTGTTGGGGGGGCGAACACCGGGGAGCTGTTTTTT	CASSVGGANTGELFF
once	TRBJ1-2	-	TRBV19	TGTGCCAGTTTAGAGGGGCAGGCGACCTATGGCTACACCTTC	CASLEGQATYGYTF
-	TRBJ2-7	TRBD1	TRBV27	TGTGCCAGCAGTTCCCGGACAGGGGTACATTACGAGCAGTACTTC	CASSSRTGVHYEQYF
few	TRBJ1-1	-	TRBV10-2	TGCGCCAGCAGTGAACCGGTGATGAACACTGAAGCTTTCTTT	CASSEPVMNTEAFF
once	TRBJ2-7	TRBD1	TRBV18	TGTGCCAGCTCACGGGGAGGGGACAGGGCCTACGAGCAGTACTTC	CASSRGGDRAYEQYF
-	TRBJ2-2	TRBD1	TRBV10-3	TGTGCCATCAGTGAGTCGAGAACAGGGGGGTCCGGGGAGCTGTTTTTT	CAISESRTGGSGELFF
-	TRBJ2-7	TRBD2	TRBV9	TGTGCCAGCAGCCCCAGACCAGCGGGAGGACTCGAGCAGTACTTC	CASSPRPAGGLEQYF
-	TRBJ2-3	TRBD2	TRBV5-6	TGTGCCAGCAGCTTGTTAGCGGGAAGTGCAGATACGCAGTATTTT	CASSLLAGSADTQYF
-	TRBJ2-1	-	TRBV7-2	TGTGCCAGCAGCCCCCAGCCCGTCAACAATGAGCAGTTCTTC	CASSPQPVNNEQFF
-	TRBJ1-2	TRBD1	TRBV7-9	TGTGCCAGCAGCCCCGGACAGGGGGCGTTTTCTGGCTACACCTTC	CASSPGQGAFSGYTF
-	TRBJ2-7	TRBD1	TRBV7-2	TGTGCCAGCAGCTCCCCGGACAGGGCGGTCTACGAGCAGTACTTC	CASSSPDRAVYEQYF
-	TRBJ2-7	-	TRBV28	TGTGCCAGCAGTTCCGGACAGTCCTACGAGCAGTACTTC	CASSSGQSYEQYF
once	TRBJ2-7	TRBD1	TRBV4-2	TGTGCCAGCAGCCAGACACCGGGACAGGGAATCCACGAGCAGTACTTC	CASSQTPGQGIHEQYF
-	TRBJ1-2	-	TRBV4-3	TGCGCCAGCAGCCAAGCGGGGGGCCGGGGCAGGGTGGATTATGGCTACACCTTC	CASSQAGGRGRVDYGYTF
once	TRBJ1-1	-	TRBV7-2	TGTGCCAGCAGCTTTACAGGGCGCGAAGCTTTCTTT	CASSFTGREAFF
-	TRBJ2-4	-	TRBV2	TGTGCCAGCAGTGAGCGGGCTGAGATAGCCAAAAACATTCAGTACTTC	CASSERAEIAKNIQYF
-	TRBJ1-1	TRBD1	TRBV10-3	TGTGCCATCAGAGGGGACAGAGCATACACTGAAGCTTTCTTT	CAIRGDRAYTEAFF